One sample yielded the 4 T cell receptor beta chains listed below, sequenced in a study of blood T cell repertoires in COVID-19 (dated by TCRdb to about 2020). The library was obtained by the immunoSEQ multiplex PCR assay. The source is immuneACCESS, and TCRdb retained only in-frame sequences with V and J called. Part of the clones is not carried over; for the studies checked, unresolved V genes explain less than half of this, and the remainder is unexplained. This sample is represented by 300,000 or so clones; roughly 83% of them were singletons. Clones ranked in the top ten supply around 1.5% of the sample. Sequencing used peripheral blood. The origin of the receptors is a woman aged 45-59 years with acute or convalescent COVID-19.

The genes are TRBV12-3 or TRBV12-4 and TRBJ2-7; tentatively, D is TRBD2 (6 bases). CDR3 length: 12 amino acids. Deletions cut 6 bases from V and 4 bases from J, with 10 bases between. The CDR3 DNA follows: TGTGCCAGCAGGGCGGGACTTTACGAGCAGTACTTC. Translation: CASRAGLYEQYF.

The chain carries TRBV6-5 and TRBJ2-1; perhaps TRBD2 as D (5 bases). Germline loops: CDR1 MNHEY, CDR2 SVGAGI. CDR3 length: 14 residues. Trimming took off 5 bases at V and 0 bases at J, with 8 bases between the two ends. In DNA form, the CDR3 reads TGTGCCAGCAGTCCCGGGATCTCCTACAATGAGCAGTTCTTC. This gives the protein CASSPGISYNEQFF.

The V gene is TRBV2, the J gene TRBJ1-6; 8 bases map to TRBD1. Germline V gene sequence: CDR1 SNHLY, CDR2 FYNNEI. This CDR3 comprises 14 residues. V trimming: 6 bases; J trimming: 6 bases; junction bases outside the gene matches: 4. CDR3 in amino acids: CASSLQGGNSPLHF. The CDR3 bases are TGTGCCAGCAGCCTACAGGGGGGTAATTCACCCCTCCACTTT.

The chain joins TRBV28 to TRBJ1-4; D is uncertain. The CDR3 is 16 residues long. Trimming pared 3 bases from V and 4 bases from J, leaving 15 bases between. Germline CDR1 MDHEN, CDR2 SYDVKM. In nucleotides, the CDR3 is TGTGCCAGCAGTTTGAGCCGGGCGGACTTTAATGAAAAACTGTTTTTT. This gives the protein CASSLSRADFNEKLFF.